Listed below are T cell receptor beta chains from one sample, sequenced in a study. TCRdb analysed the RT-PCR reads with MiXCR anew, one entry per CDR3 protein. The sample includes more than 550,000 distinct CDR3 sequences, 12% to 15% of them seen just once. Sequenced material: memory CD4+ T cells from blood. The receptors stem from a female donor in good health, serving as a healthy control. Each CDR3 is given with its conserved first and last residue. Fields, in order: clone size, J gene, V gene, CDR3 protein. Clone size appears in some rows only: once, few, many, or a class for an expanded clone.

>few|TRBJ2-2|TRBV5-6
CASSPVAGGINTGELFF
>NA|TRBJ2-4|TRBV6-2/TRBV6-3
CASSLNRGTLAKNIQYF
>NA|TRBJ1-1|TRBV20-1
CSASRLNTEAFF
>few|TRBJ2-7|TRBV7-2
CASSLGRSESHEQYF
>few|TRBJ2-7|TRBV5-6
CASSYLGTLSYEQYF
>few|TRBJ1-2|TRBV7-2
CASSLEAGETYGYTF
>NA|TRBJ2-1|TRBV30
CAWSVMSTRFDNEQFF
>NA|TRBJ2-5|TRBV6-6
CASSALADQETQYF
>few|TRBJ2-1|TRBV6-2/TRBV6-3
CASSRGNPLYNEQSF
>NA|TRBJ2-2|TRBV4-1
CASSLLPNTEELFF
>NA|TRBJ2-7|TRBV7-2
CASSLTSGLAGGYEQYF
>many|TRBJ2-1|TRBV7-9
CASSLQGEQFF
>many|TRBJ1-5|TRBV28
CASSQGIKQPQHF
>many|TRBJ2-1|TRBV11-2
CASSLGGSSGDEQFF
>NA|TRBJ1-3|TRBV20-1
CSARTGNVNTIYF
>few|TRBJ1-6|TRBV3-1
CASSLLQGYNSPLHF
>many|TRBJ2-2|TRBV12-3/TRBV12-4
CASRMVGRHTGELFF
>few|TRBJ2-2|TRBV24-1
CATSARTGAANTGELFF
>few|TRBJ2-7|TRBV20-1
CSAREGTGMNEQYF
>few|TRBJ2-1|TRBV5-5
CASSSGQTPGGFF
>few|TRBJ2-1|TRBV5-1
CASSRNPPGLAGNNEQFF
>NA|TRBJ1-4|TRBV5-5
CASSRDTGGANEKLFF
>NA|TRBJ2-5|TRBV18
CASSPTMTPQETQYF
>NA|TRBJ1-4|TRBV9
CASSVEGITEKLFF
>many|TRBJ2-3|TRBV29-1
CSVVGITTDTQYF
>NA|TRBJ2-6|TRBV5-6
CASSLATGSSGANVLTF
>NA|TRBJ2-5|TRBV15
CATSSHVQETQYF
>NA|TRBJ1-1|TRBV12-3/TRBV12-4
CASSPDVVNTEAFF
>many|TRBJ2-7|TRBV5-1
CASSLTGGTADYEQYF
>few|TRBJ1-2|TRBV28
CASSSYLQGQGYGYTF
>few|TRBJ2-1|TRBV4-3
CASSQGGLAGGREQFF
>NA|TRBJ1-2|TRBV6-2/TRBV6-3
CASSLRASRAYGYTF
>few|TRBJ1-6|TRBV15
CATSTDSGISPLHF
>many|TRBJ2-1|TRBV10-3
CAISEFGTSGRNEQFF
>many|TRBJ2-3|TRBV29-1
CSVEELDFRGRTQYF
>few|TRBJ2-2|TRBV10-3
CASWTGAGELFF
>many|TRBJ2-1|TRBV10-3
CAISDVGTGEQFF
>many|TRBJ2-7|TRBV6-2/TRBV6-3
CASRRTSSSYEQYF
>NA|TRBJ2-7|TRBV21-1
CASSKATPVEQYF
>NA|TRBJ2-1|TRBV19
CASSIGLAGGGASYNEQFF
>few|TRBJ1-6|TRBV12-3/TRBV12-4
CASSLSYSPLHF
>NA|TRBJ2-1|TRBV20-1
CSAPEGSGSPYEQFF
>NA|TRBJ1-1|TRBV6-5
CASRYIVTANTEAFF
>few|TRBJ1-2|TRBV2
CASSDGGFGYTF
>many|TRBJ2-7|TRBV5-1
CASSLGYDYEQYF
>NA|TRBJ1-4|TRBV27
CASSPFDSRGEKLFF
>few|TRBJ2-2|TRBV5-1
CASSLFEGNTGELFF
>many|TRBJ2-1|TRBV9
CASSLLTGYEQFF
>NA|TRBJ1-5|TRBV7-8
CASSSGRTDQPQHF
>NA|TRBJ2-6|TRBV5-1
CASSLGTGAGANVLTF
>NA|TRBJ2-3|TRBV7-2
CASSLNVLGSLTDTQYF
>many|TRBJ2-2|TRBV4-3
CASSQVYGSLTGELFF
>NA|TRBJ1-6|TRBV27
CASSLRSGQGYNSPLHF
>few|TRBJ1-2|TRBV12-3/TRBV12-4
CASSFRRTYYGYTF
>few|TRBJ2-2|TRBV5-6
CASSFSYSGELFF
>NA|TRBJ2-1|TRBV7-2
CASSLSGLAGRNEQFF
>few|TRBJ1-1|TRBV3-1
CASSQGLYEAFF
>NA|TRBJ2-1|TRBV6-5
CASSVYQGRNEQFF